The 23 T cell receptor beta chains below were found in one sample sequenced in a study of T cell repertoires in cytomegalovirus infection (dated by TCRdb to between 2018 and 2021). Reads for this sample came from an Illumina HiSeq 1500. The public reads were reanalyzed by TCRdb: fastp trimming at Q25, MiXCR alignment, in-frame beta chains only. Identical CDR3 proteins give one entry, which carries the most common genes and DNA. This sample comprises around 450,000 distinct CDR3 sequences, 30% to 40% of them detected only once. The biggest ten clones account for roughly 13% of the sample. The sample consisted of PBMCs. The receptor source for this set is a human donor in good health (CMV status not recorded). Some clones in this sample may be carry-over from other donors' samples.

The V gene is TRBV6-1, the J gene TRBJ1-1, with TRBD1 matching 7 bases. V lost 5 bases, J lost 0 bases, and 3 bases stayed unmatched. This CDR3 contains 14 residues. Germline CDR1 reads MNHNS; CDR2 reads SASEGT. CDR3 coding DNA: TGTGCCAGCAGTCGGGACAGCGTGAACACTGAAGCTTTCTTT. It specifies CASSRDSVNTEAFF.

This clonotype was seen only a few times. The rearrangement links TRBV15 to TRBJ1-5; no clear D gene. CDR1 is LNHNV, CDR2 YYDKDF, per germline (reference sequence). CDR3 length equals 14 residues. V lost 6 bases to trimming and J lost 0 bases, with 9 bases between them. The CDR3: CATRTGISNQPQHF. CDR3 sequence (DNA): TGTGCCACCAGGACGGGGATTAGCAATCAGCCCCAGCATTTT.

This chain links TRBV10-3 with TRBJ2-5, with 9 positions matching TRBD2. V lost 4 bases and J lost 3; bases outside the gene matches: 3. Germline V lookup: CDR1 ENHRY, CDR2 SYGVKD. The CDR3 is 14 amino acids. DNA of the CDR3: TGTGCCATCAGTGGGAGGACTAGCGAAGAGACCCAGTACTTC. It specifies CAISGRTSEETQYF.

This clonotype was seen at least ten times. The chain couples TRBV7-2 to TRBJ1-2, with 7 bases fitting TRBD1. CDR1 is SGHTA and CDR2 is FQGNSA in the germline V gene. J was trimmed by 1 base and V by 5 bases; bases with no gene match: 7. The CDR3 is made up of 15 amino acids. This chain's CDR3 is CASSPRDSNNYGYTF. In DNA, the CDR3 is TGTGCCAGCAGCCCCCGGGACAGTAATAACTATGGCTACACCTTC.

The chain has TRBV6-2 or TRBV6-3 and TRBJ1-1, with D unclear. This CDR3 is built from 15 residues. Deletions cut 6 bases from V and 0 bases from J, with 14 bases between. Germline assignment: CDR1 MNHEY and CDR2 SVGEGT. The CDR3 loop is CASRIDWDLNTEAFF. CDR3 nucleotides: TGTGCCAGCAGAATAGACTGGGATTTGAACACTGAAGCTTTCTTT.

The V gene is TRBV7-6, the J gene TRBJ1-2; D is unresolved. V shed 5 bases and J shed 1 base, with 14 bases lying between them. The CDR3 totals 15 residues. Germline-derived CDR1 and CDR2 are SGHVS and FNYEAQ. CDR3 sequence (DNA): TGTGCCAGCAGCCCCGGCTCAGGAGTTAACTATGGCTACACCTTC. Its protein product is CASSPGSGVNYGYTF.

Details on this clonotype: At one of its ends the junction is not consistent with the germline gene, which may arise from a read error. The CDR3 DNA follows: TGTGCCAGCAGCTTAGATTCAGGCTCCTACGAGCAGCACTTC. Translation gives CASSLDSGSYEQHF. The V and J genes are TRBV7-6 and TRBJ2-7; D not resolved. Germline CDR1 and CDR2: SGHVS and FNYEAQ. The CDR3 is 14 residues long. Filled out from reference TRBV7-6 and TRBJ2-7, the complete variable domain reads GAGVSQSPRYKVTKRGQDVALRCDPISGHVSLYWYRQALGQGPEFLTYFNYEAQQDKSGLPNDRFSAERPEGSISTLTIQRTEQRDSAMYRCASSLDSGSYEQHFGPGTRLTVT.

About this clonotype: The junction and the germline gene differ at one end; a read error may be behind it. V is TRBV4-1 and J is TRBJ2-1; 7 bases line up with TRBD2. Germline lookup yields CDR1 MGHRA and CDR2 YSYEKL. The CDR3 is 19 amino acids. As DNA, the CDR3 is TGCGCCAGCAGCGAACGAACCGGGACTACCCAAATTAAGGACAATGGGCAGTTCTTC. Its translation is CASSERTGTTQIKDNGQFF.

This clonotype has only a few counts. The rearrangement links TRBV5-5 to TRBJ2-2, with D unresolved. Deletions cut 3 bases from V and 5 bases from J, with 14 bases between. CDR1 and CDR2 (germline): SGHKS, YYEKEE (reference sequence). The CDR3 spans 15 residues. The CDR3 sequence: CASSSDGISTGELFF. The CDR3 bases are TGTGCCAGCAGCTCGGATGGCATTTCTACCGGGGAGCTGTTTTTT.

The chain has TRBV5-6 and TRBJ1-6; D gene uncertain. This CDR3 region has 16 residues. V lost 3 bases, J lost 5 bases, and 15 bases lay in between. Germline CDR1 is SGHDT and CDR2 is YYEEEE. CDR3 in amino acids: CASSSLGGSHNSPLHF. The CDR3, as DNA: TGTGCCAGCAGCTCCCTGGGTGGCAGCCATAATTCACCCCTCCACTTT.

This clonotype was found a few times. The J gene is TRBJ2-2, the V gene TRBV6-6; 7 nucleotides line up with TRBD1. After removal of 7 bases from V and 2 bases from J, the junction contained 7 bases not matched to a gene. Germline V CDR1 and CDR2: MNHNY, SVGAGI (reference sequence). This CDR3 contains 15 residues. CDR3 bases: TGTGCCAGCAAGGGAAGGGACAGCAACACCGGGGAGCTGTTTTTT. This encodes CASKGRDSNTGELFF.

This clonotype occurred many times. This chain links TRBV7-2 with TRBJ1-1; TRBD1 aligns across 8 bases. After removal of 2 bases from V and 0 bases from J, the junction contained 5 bases not matched to a gene. Germline-derived CDR1 and CDR2 are SGHTA and FQGNSA. This CDR3 region has 16 residues. This CDR3 is CASSLHGTGLNTEAFF. The CDR3 coding sequence is TGTGCCAGCAGCTTACACGGGACAGGATTGAACACTGAAGCTTTCTTT.

This chain links TRBV12-3 or TRBV12-4 with TRBJ1-6; the D gene is possibly TRBD1 (6 bases). The V gene lost 5 bases and the J gene lost 5 bases, with 16 bases spanning the gap. The CDR3 length is 16 residues. The CDR3 region has the DNA TGTGCCAGCAGTCCCCTAGGGGGGGTCAATAATTCACCCCTCCACTTT. Translating it yields CASSPLGGVNNSPLHF.

For the CDR3, the DNA is TGTGCCAGCAGCTTATACGATAGCAATCAGCCCCAGCATTTT. This translates into CASSLYDSNQPQHF. The J gene is TRBJ1-5, the V gene TRBV7-9, with no clear D. The length of the CDR3 is 14 residues. Germline CDR1 SEHNR, CDR2 FQNEAQ (reference sequence). V lost 2 bases to trimming and J lost 0 bases, with 5 bases between them.

To note about this clonotype: One end of the junction is discordant with germline, which a read error may explain. V gene TRBV6-1 combines with J gene TRBJ2-7, with D unclear. The CDR3 runs to 13 residues. The germline CDR1 and CDR2 sequences are MNHNS and SASEGT. CDR3 DNA: TGTGACCGCAGTGAAGCCGAGCACTACGAGCATTACTTC. Protein product: CDRSEAEHYEHYF.

The rearrangement uses TRBV4-3 and TRBJ1-1, with D perhaps TRBD1 (5 bases). This CDR3 is built from 14 residues. CDR1 is LGHNA, CDR2 YSLEER, per germline. The ends were cut back, 3 bases at V and 4 bases at J, with 12 bases in the middle. As DNA, the CDR3 is TGCGCCAGCAGCCAGGAGGGGCTAGGCACTGAAGCTTTCTTT. Translation gives CASSQEGLGTEAFF.

As concerns this clonotype: One junction end disagrees with the germline gene, perhaps due to a read error. The genes are TRBV4-1 and TRBJ2-5; D could derive from TRBD1 or TRBD2 (6 bases each). The CDR3 covers 17 residues. Germline lookup yields CDR1 MGHRA and CDR2 YSYEKL. CDR3 DNA sequence: TGTGCCAGCAGCCAAGAGGGAGGCTTAGGGGGTCTGGAGACCCAGTACTTC. Residues: CASSQEGGLGGLETQYF.

This clonotype appeared a single time. The V and J genes are TRBV27 and TRBJ1-6; D remains ambiguous. With 2 bases removed from V and 0 bases from J, the gap between germline ends came to 8 bases. This CDR3 is 16 amino acids long. The germline V gene has CDR1 MNHEY and CDR2 SMNVEV (reference sequence). The chain's CDR3 is CASSLALRSYNSPLHF. As DNA, the CDR3 is TGTGCCAGCAGTTTAGCCCTCCGCTCCTATAATTCACCCCTCCACTTT.

This clonotype was seen more than once but under ten times. The rearrangement joins TRBV5-8 to TRBJ1-5; D unresolved. The CDR3 is 14 residues long. Germline CDR1 SGHTS, CDR2 YDEGEE. V was cut by 0 bases and J by 10 bases, with 14 bases left in between. The CDR3 region is CASSLGQPYEPQHF. The CDR3 region has the DNA TGTGCCAGCAGCTTGGGTCAGCCATATGAACCCCAGCATTTT.

With respect to this clonotype: A read error may produce the germline difference seen at one junction end. The chain carries TRBV11-1 and TRBJ1-1; possibly TRBD1 for D (6 bases). From germline, CDR1 is SGHAT and CDR2 FQDESV (reference sequence). The CDR3 has 13 residues. For the CDR3, the DNA is TGTGCCAGCGGCTTGGGGGCGAACACTGAAGCTTTCTTT. Its translation: CASGLGANTEAFF.

The genes are TRBV12-3 or TRBV12-4 and TRBJ1-1; unclear D gene. Trimming left V 7 bases short and J 5 bases short, with 17 bases between. This CDR3 contains 14 residues. CDR3 nucleotides: TGTGCCAGCACCATTCGGGGAGGCGGGACTGAAGCTTTCTTT. Protein: CASTIRGGGTEAFF.

V is TRBV30 and J is TRBJ1-2; no clear D. Trimming left V 5 bases short and J 3 bases short, with 10 bases between. The length of the CDR3 is 12 residues. CDR1 is GTSNPN, CDR2 SVGIG, per germline (reference sequence). The CDR3 spells CAWEAGYYGYTF. The CDR3 coding sequence is TGTGCCTGGGAAGCCGGGTACTATGGCTACACCTTC.

In regard to this clonotype: One junction end disagrees with the germline gene, perhaps due to a read error. The chain employs TRBV12-3 or TRBV12-4 and TRBJ1-1; 10 bases fit TRBD1. The CDR3 is made up of 17 amino acids. The CDR3 sequence: CASSSYGGDRGGSEALF. The CDR3 DNA sequence: TGTGCCAGCAGTTCCTATGGCGGGGACAGGGGTGGTTCTGAAGCTCTCTTT.